Listed below are T cell receptor beta chains from one sample, sequenced in a study of T-cell reconstitution after alpha-beta-depleted transplantation in children. TCRdb reprocessed the PCR reads via MiXCR and lists one record per CDR3 protein. This table has some 300,000 distinct CDR3 sequences, around 7.1% appearing once. Here the sequenced sample was peripheral blood, taken 360 days after TCRalphabeta/CD19-depleted stem cell transplant. Receptor source: a female patient younger than 10 who had a stem cell transplant for Fanconi anemia, so the T cells may come from the graft donor. Each CDR3 is given with its conserved first and last residue. D genes are given only for firm matches. Size is stated for part of the rows, as once, few or many counts, or as a class when the clone is expanded.

clone size	V gene	J gene	D gene	CDR3 protein	CDR3 DNA
many	TRBV4-1	TRBJ1-5	TRBD1	CASSRKAPPTGDSNQPQHF	TGCGCCAGCAGCCGGAAAGCCCCCCCCACAGGGGATAGCAATCAGCCCCAGCATTTT
many	TRBV7-2	TRBJ2-5	.	CASSFKIETQYF	TGTGCCAGCAGCTTTAAAATAGAGACCCAGTACTTC
many	TRBV12-3/TRBV12-4	TRBJ1-1	TRBD1	CASRLRAGTANTEAFF	TGTGCCAGCAGACTAAGGGCCGGGACAGCCAACACTGAAGCTTTCTTT
.	TRBV5-5	TRBJ1-1	.	CASFQNTEAFF	TGTGCCAGCTTTCAGAACACTGAAGCTTTCTTT
many	TRBV20-1	TRBJ2-2	TRBD1	CSARRDRGPVNTGELFF	TGCAGTGCTAGAAGGGACAGGGGACCTGTGAACACCGGGGAGCTGTTTTTT
.	TRBV12-3/TRBV12-4	TRBJ2-2	TRBD2	CASRPGGAITGELFF	TGTGCCAGCAGGCCCGGGGGGGCCATAACCGGGGAGCTGTTTTTT
many	TRBV4-2	TRBJ2-1	TRBD1	CASSQAPGQGYNEQFF	TGTGCCAGCAGCCAAGCACCGGGACAGGGTTACAATGAGCAGTTCTTC
few	TRBV6-1	TRBJ2-1	.	CASSDAIKGTLVGNEQFF	TGTGCCAGCAGTGACGCGATAAAGGGGACACTTGTGGGCAATGAGCAGTTCTTC
few	TRBV20-1	TRBJ1-5	.	CSARRQQNQPQHF	TGCAGTGCTAGAAGGCAGCAGAATCAGCCCCAGCATTTT
many	TRBV5-1	TRBJ1-5	.	CASSFEGEGSPQHF	TGCGCCAGCAGCTTCGAGGGGGAAGGATCGCCCCAGCATTTT
many	TRBV5-1	TRBJ1-1	.	CASSLGTLREAFF	TGCGCCAGCAGCTTGGGGACACTCCGTGAAGCTTTCTTT
many	TRBV3-1	TRBJ2-1	.	CASSQGRPSSYNEQFF	TGTGCCAGCAGCCAAGGTCGCCCTAGCTCCTACAATGAGCAGTTCTTC
many	TRBV5-1	TRBJ2-7	TRBD1	CASSLGQGAREQYF	TGCGCCAGCAGCTTGGGACAGGGGGCGAGGGAGCAGTACTTC
many	TRBV7-9	TRBJ1-1	.	CASRRGNTEAFF	TGTGCCAGCAGAAGGGGGAACACTGAAGCTTTCTTT
many	TRBV7-6	TRBJ1-2	.	CASSPRGLANYGYTF	TGTGCCAGCAGCCCTCGGGGTTTAGCTAACTATGGCTACACCTTC
many	TRBV4-3	TRBJ2-2	.	CASSQDFGTGELFF	TGCGCCAGCAGCCAAGATTTCGGAACCGGGGAGCTGTTTTTT
many	TRBV27	TRBJ1-6	.	CASSFLGNSPLHF	TGTGCCAGCAGTTTCTTGGGAAATTCACCCCTCCACTTT
many	TRBV4-1	TRBJ2-4	TRBD2	CASSQDKTSGRLNIQYF	TGCGCCAGCAGCCAAGATAAAACTAGCGGGAGACTTAACATTCAGTACTTC
many	TRBV25-1	TRBJ2-5	.	CASSESTETAKTQYF	TGTGCCAGCAGTGAAAGTACAGAGACAGCGAAGACCCAGTACTTC
few	TRBV27	TRBJ2-7	.	CASSLRGFSYEQYF	TGTGCCAGCAGTCTCAGGGGTTTCTCCTACGAGCAGTACTTC
.	TRBV7-2	TRBJ2-3	TRBD2	CASSSPPSGGGNTQYF	TGTGCCAGCAGCTCACCTCCTAGCGGGGGGGGAAATACGCAGTATTTT
many	TRBV12-3/TRBV12-4	TRBJ2-1	.	CASSTRQPSPYNEQFF	TGTGCCAGCAGTACCCGACAGCCCAGCCCCTACAATGAGCAGTTCTTC
many	TRBV12-3/TRBV12-4	TRBJ1-2	.	CASSLARGTYGYTF	TGTGCCAGCAGTTTAGCGCGGGGAACCTATGGCTACACCTTC
many	TRBV12-3/TRBV12-4	TRBJ1-4	.	CASSLAGIRNEKLFF	TGTGCCAGCAGTTTAGCCGGGATTAGGAATGAAAAACTGTTTTTT
few	TRBV11-2	TRBJ1-2	.	CASSSTRDNYGYTF	TGTGCCAGCAGCTCGACGCGGGACAACTATGGCTACACCTTC
many	TRBV5-5	TRBJ2-7	.	CASSVHGSSYEQYF	TGTGCCAGCAGCGTGCACGGGTCGTCCTACGAGCAGTACTTC
many	TRBV20-1	TRBJ2-3	TRBD1	CSAQGASADTQYF	TGCAGTGCCCAGGGGGCTAGCGCAGATACGCAGTATTTT
.	TRBV15	TRBJ1-1	TRBD1	CATSRDGIGGQGMDTEAFF	TGTGCCACCAGCAGAGATGGGATAGGGGGACAGGGGATGGACACTGAAGCTTTCTTT
few	TRBV7-3	TRBJ2-2	TRBD2	CASSPVGGRDTGELFF	TGTGCCAGCAGCCCCGTCGGGGGGAGGGACACCGGGGAGCTGTTTTTT
many	TRBV7-9	TRBJ2-7	.	CASSLGFSRSYEQYF	TGTGCCAGCAGCTTAGGTTTCAGCCGGAGCTACGAGCAGTACTTC
many	TRBV7-2	TRBJ2-3	TRBD2	CASSLLAGATDTQYF	TGTGCCAGCAGCTTACTAGCGGGGGCCACAGATACGCAGTATTTT
many	TRBV5-5	TRBJ2-2	.	CASPFAGELFF	TGTGCCAGTCCCTTTGCCGGGGAGCTGTTTTTT
many	TRBV7-9	TRBJ1-4	.	CASSSFSGNNEKLFF	TGTGCCAGCAGCTCCTTCTCTGGAAACAATGAAAAACTGTTTTTT
many	TRBV11-2	TRBJ2-1	.	CASSAGAGSYNEQFF	TGTGCCAGCAGCGCAGGGGCGGGCTCCTACAATGAGCAGTTCTTC
many	TRBV5-1	TRBJ2-1	.	CASSSSGDNLYNEQFF	TGCGCCAGCAGCTCCTCCGGGGACAACTTATACAATGAGCAGTTCTTC
many	TRBV15	TRBJ2-3	.	CATSRGTDTQYF	TGTGCCACCAGCAGAGGCACAGATACGCAGTATTTT
few	TRBV5-1	TRBJ2-2	.	CASRVVQGNTGELFF	TGCGCCAGCAGGGTGGTACAGGGGAACACCGGGGAGCTGTTTTTT
few	TRBV7-9	TRBJ1-1	.	CASKHPHGLEAFF	TGTGCCAGCAAACACCCCCACGGGCTTGAAGCTTTCTTT
few	TRBV28	TRBJ1-6	TRBD1	CASNAAGGDNSPLHF	TGTGCCAGCAACGCGGCAGGGGGCGATAATTCACCCCTCCACTTT